This T cell receptor beta chain is from a study of T cell clonotyping in hematopoietic cell transplantation. Whole-study findings and limits: No sorting was done, leaving CD4 and CD8 contributions mixed. Pathologically expanded recipient clonotypes increased progressively from day 30 to day 180 as diversity fell. Broader posttransplant TCR repertoire diversity was predicted by graft donor and pretransplant recipient Inverse Simpson Index values.

This clone was picked up one time. Its antigen is as yet unknown. CDR1 and CDR2 (germline): LGHNA, YSLEER. Between the trimmed V and J ends, which lost 0 bases and 5 bases, there was a span of 11 bases. The CDR3 length is 14 residues. The assay was immunoSEQ multiplex PCR, and TCRdb's table has in-frame clones only and misses some. The sample lists around 13,000 clones, around 83% occurring once. The sequenced sample was PBMCs, obtained 100 days after allogeneic stem cell transplant. The receptor's source is a female patient aged 40 to 55 who had an allogeneic stem cell transplant from a related donor, so T cells may come from the graft donor. Some clones in this sample may be carry-over from other donors' samples. The chain joins TRBV4-3 to TRBJ2-7; unclear D gene. The CDR3 nucleotides are TGCGCCAGCAGCCAAGATACTGAGGATGACGAGCAGTACTTC. Translating it yields CASSQDTEDDEQYF.